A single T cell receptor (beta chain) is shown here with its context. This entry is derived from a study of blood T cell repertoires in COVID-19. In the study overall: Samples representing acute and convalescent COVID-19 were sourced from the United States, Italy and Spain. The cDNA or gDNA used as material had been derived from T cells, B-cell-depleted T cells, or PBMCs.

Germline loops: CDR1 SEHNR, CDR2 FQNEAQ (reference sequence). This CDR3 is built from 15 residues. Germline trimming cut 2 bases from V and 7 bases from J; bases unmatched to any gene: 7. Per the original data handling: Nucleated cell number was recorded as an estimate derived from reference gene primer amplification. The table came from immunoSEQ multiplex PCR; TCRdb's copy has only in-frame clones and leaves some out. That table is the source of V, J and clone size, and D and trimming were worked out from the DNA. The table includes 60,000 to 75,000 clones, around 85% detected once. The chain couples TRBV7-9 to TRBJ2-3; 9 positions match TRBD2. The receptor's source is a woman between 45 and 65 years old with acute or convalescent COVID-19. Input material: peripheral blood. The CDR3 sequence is CASSLRAAGGYTQYF. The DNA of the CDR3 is TGTGCCAGCAGCTTAAGGGCAGCGGGAGGTTATACGCAGTATTTT.